These 14 T cell receptor beta chains came from one sample sequenced in a study of identical twins (dated by TCRdb to the mid-2010s). Receptor libraries were prepared by 5' RACE. The reads were generated on an Illumina HiSeq 2000. TCRdb cleaned the public reads at Q25 with fastp, built clones with MiXCR and kept in-frame beta chains. Each entry merges the rows of one CDR3 protein and shows their most common DNA and genes. Counted in this sample were some 760,000 distinct CDR3 sequences; 15% to 20% of them appeared once. In total, the top ten clones hold less than 15% of the sample. The same sample was also used in a study of T cells expressing NK-cell markers.

Sequenced: PBMCs. These receptors were taken from a woman in her late teens or twenties in good health.

There are a few counts of this clonotype. The chain recombines TRBV10-2 with TRBJ2-5; a possible D gene is TRBD1 (5 bases). Germline CDR1 is WSHSY and CDR2 is SAAADI. V lost 6 bases, J lost 4 bases, and 18 bases lay in between. The CDR3 contains 15 residues. CDR3 residues: CASRNYRSNGETQYF. The CDR3 DNA is TGCGCCAGCAGAAACTACAGGTCAAACGGAGAGACCCAGTACTTC.

The rearrangement links TRBV29-1 to TRBJ1-5; tentatively, D is TRBD1 (5 bases). Germline loops: CDR1 SQVTM, CDR2 ANQGSEA. CDR3 length equals 15 residues. The V gene lost 4 bases and the J gene lost 0 bases, with 13 bases spanning the gap. Written as DNA, the CDR3 is TGCAGCGTTGGGGCGGGGCTTTATAGCAATCAGCCCCAGCATTTT. Protein sequence: CSVGAGLYSNQPQHF. Combining the CDR3 with reference TRBV29-1 and TRBJ1-5 gives the whole variable domain SAVISQKPSRDICQRGTSLTIQCQVDSQVTMMFWYRQQPGQSLTLIATANQGSEATYESGFVIDKFPISRPNLTFSTLTVSNMSPEDSSIYLCSVGAGLYSNQPQHFGDGTRLSIL.

This chain connects TRBV28 to TRBJ2-7; D remains unclear. Germline V CDR1 and CDR2: MDHEN, SYDVKM. The germline V and J ends were trimmed by 2 bases and 3 bases, with 11 bases remaining between them. The CDR3 contains 14 residues. CDR3 amino acids: CASSLMGAIYEQYF. CDR3 DNA: TGTGCCAGCAGTTTAATGGGCGCCATCTACGAGCAGTACTTC.

The chain carries TRBV20-1 and TRBJ2-1; D perhaps matches TRBD1 (6 bases). From germline, CDR1 is DFQATT and CDR2 SNEGSKA (reference sequence). The CDR3 consists of 12 residues. V was clipped by 5 bases and J by 7 bases, with 12 bases between them. In DNA, the CDR3 is TGCAGTGCTCTATCACAGGGTAATGAGCAGTTCTTC. Its translation: CSALSQGNEQFF.

This clonotype was counted a few times. This chain uses TRBV12-3 or TRBV12-4 with TRBJ2-7, with 8 positions matching TRBD1. J was trimmed by 6 bases and V by 1 base; bases with no gene match: 8. The CDR3 is 15 amino acids. The CDR3 protein is CASSLGRTGFGEQYF. Written as DNA, the CDR3 is TGTGCCAGCAGTTTAGGTAGGACAGGGTTTGGCGAGCAGTACTTC.

This clonotype occurred a few times. The genes are TRBV5-6 and TRBJ2-7; TRBD1 matches at 8 bases. V lost 2 bases and J lost 5; bases outside the gene matches: 3. Germline loops: CDR1 SGHDT, CDR2 YYEEEE. This CDR3 spans 13 amino acids. In nucleotides, the CDR3 is TGTGCCAGCAGCTTCCAGGGGGCCCACGAGCAGTACTTC. This codes for CASSFQGAHEQYF.

This chain uses TRBV6-2 or TRBV6-3 with TRBJ2-1; possibly TRBD2 for D (6 bases). V was cut by 5 bases and J by 2 bases, with 19 bases left in between. CDR1 is MNHEY, CDR2 SVGEGT, per germline. The CDR3 length is 17 residues. The DNA of the CDR3 is TGTGCCAGCAGTCTTTTAGCGGCCCCTTCCCCCTACAATGAGCAGTTCTTC. It yields the protein CASSLLAAPSPYNEQFF.

This clonotype turned up a few times. The CDR3 DNA follows: TGTGCCAGCAGCTCCCTGGCGATCCGGGAGCAGTACTTC. Amino acid sequence: CASSSLAIREQYF. The J gene is TRBJ2-7, the V gene TRBV7-8; no clear D. The V and J ends lost 4 bases and 7 bases respectively, with 14 bases between them. This CDR3 comprises 13 residues. In germline, CDR1 is SGHVS, CDR2 FQNEAQ. The full variable domain, completed using reference TRBV7-8 and TRBJ2-7, is GAGVSQSPRYKVAKRGQDVALRCDPISGHVSLFWYQQALGQGPEFLTYFQNEAQLDKSGLPSDRFFAERPEGSVSTLKIQRTQQEDSAVYLCASSSLAIREQYFGPGTRLTVT.

This clonotype was seen a few times. The chain carries TRBV29-1 and TRBJ2-7; the D call may be TRBD1 or TRBD2 (6 bases each). From germline, CDR1 is SQVTM and CDR2 ANQGSEA. The V and J ends lost 6 bases and 1 base respectively, with 22 bases between them. The CDR3 is 16 amino acids. The CDR3 coding sequence is TGCAGCGTCGGGAGACTTACAGGGAAGGTGTCCTACGAGCAGTACTTC. Encoded protein: CSVGRLTGKVSYEQYF.

In the case of this clonotype: One end of the junction fails to match germline, which may point to a read error. The V and J genes are TRBV6-4 and TRBJ2-2; 13 positions match TRBD2. This CDR3 has 19 amino acids. Germline loops: CDR1 MRHNA, CDR2 SNTAGT. The CDR3 loop is CACSFSRLAGGVYTGELFF. The CDR3 DNA follows: TGTGCCTGCAGTTTTTCTCGACTAGCGGGGGGTGTCTACACCGGGGAGCTGTTTTTT.

The table lists this clonotype with a few counts. This chain joins TRBV30 and TRBJ2-2, with D possibly matching TRBD2 (6 bases). CDR1 is GTSNPN and CDR2 is SVGIG in the germline V gene (reference sequence). The ends were cut back, 5 bases at V and 4 bases at J, with 14 bases in the middle. The CDR3 spans 14 residues. The CDR3 spells CAWRELRTTGELFF. The CDR3 coding sequence is TGTGCCTGGCGGGAGCTTCGGACCACCGGGGAGCTGTTTTTT.

This clonotype was recorded a few times. CDR3 nucleotide sequence: TGTGCCACCAGCAGAACGGCCCCATTAGTAGCTTTCTTT. Protein sequence: CATSRTAPLVAFF. The V and J genes are TRBV15 and TRBJ1-1; D remains unclear. From germline, CDR1 is LNHNV and CDR2 YYDKDF (reference sequence). There are 13 residues in the CDR3. V lost 2 bases and J 10 bases, leaving 14 bases between the germline ends. Supplemented by reference TRBV15 and TRBJ1-1, the full variable domain reads DAMVIQNPRYQVTQFGKPVTLSCSQTLNHNVMYWYQQKSSQAPKLLFHYYDKDFNNEADTPDNFQSRRPNTSFCFLDIRSPGLGDTAMYLCATSRTAPLVAFFGQGTRLTVV.

The table lists this clonotype with a few counts. The V and J genes are TRBV20-1 and TRBJ2-3, with D possibly TRBD1 on 6 matching bases. The V gene lost 5 bases and the J gene lost 2 bases, with 11 bases spanning the gap. Germline V CDR1 and CDR2: DFQATT, SNEGSKA (reference sequence). This CDR3 comprises 13 residues. CDR3 sequence: CSAGQQYTDTQYF. The CDR3 DNA reads as TGCAGTGCTGGACAGCAGTACACAGATACGCAGTATTTT.

This clonotype has just a few counts. The chain joins TRBV12-3 or TRBV12-4 to TRBJ2-3; the D gene is possibly TRBD2 (6 bases). V lost 3 bases and J lost 4, with 11 bases in between. The CDR3 spans 14 residues. In nucleotides, the CDR3 is TGTGCCAGCAGTTTCGTTGGCGGGGCAGATACGCAGTATTTT. Its translation is CASSFVGGADTQYF.